This is a list of T cell receptor beta chains from one sample in a study of beta chain features in type 1 diabetes. Repertoires were generated with immunoSEQ multiplex PCR, while TCRdb's copy carries only in-frame clones and drops some. Of approximately 280,000 clones detected, approximately 16% appear once; the ten largest clones hold around 0.015%. Sequencing was carried out using naive CD4+ T cells from blood. The receptors here all came from a man aged 18 to 35 with type 1 diabetes. Both conserved end residues are part of each CDR3. Each record gives: V gene, J gene, D gene, clone size, CDR3 DNA, CDR3 protein. D genes are given only for firm matches. Expanded clones are given a class, and other clones once, few, many or no size at all.

v_call: TRBV7-8
j_call: TRBJ2-3
d_call: TRBD1
clone_size: few
cdr3_nt: TGTGCCAGCAGAAAGGACAGGCCCACCACAGATACGCAGTATTTT
cdr3_aa: CASRKDRPTTDTQYF

v_call: TRBV6-5
j_call: TRBJ2-6
d_call: -
clone_size: few
cdr3_nt: TGTGCCAGCAGTTACTCTTTTTACTCTGGGGCCAACGTCCTGACTTTC
cdr3_aa: CASSYSFYSGANVLTF

v_call: TRBV5-1
j_call: TRBJ2-2
d_call: -
clone_size: -
cdr3_nt: TGCGCCAGCAGCTTGTATCCGGGAGTAGGCACCGGGGAGCTGTTTTTT
cdr3_aa: CASSLYPGVGTGELFF

v_call: TRBV7-2
j_call: TRBJ2-7
d_call: TRBD2
clone_size: few
cdr3_nt: TGTGCCAGCAGCCGCCCCGGGACTAGGGACGAGCAGTACTTC
cdr3_aa: CASSRPGTRDEQYF

v_call: TRBV5-1
j_call: TRBJ2-7
d_call: -
clone_size: -
cdr3_nt: TGCGCCAGCAGTGCGGGGACAGAGTCCTACGAGCAGTACTTC
cdr3_aa: CASSAGTESYEQYF

v_call: TRBV5-1
j_call: TRBJ2-2
d_call: -
clone_size: -
cdr3_nt: TGCGCCAGCAGCTTAATAGGACTAAGGACCGGGGAGCTGTTTTTT
cdr3_aa: CASSLIGLRTGELFF

v_call: TRBV20-1
j_call: TRBJ2-3
d_call: -
clone_size: -
cdr3_nt: TGCAGTGCTAGCAGGGGAGATACGCAGTATTTT
cdr3_aa: CSASRGDTQYF

v_call: TRBV5-1
j_call: TRBJ1-5
d_call: -
clone_size: -
cdr3_nt: TGCGCCAGCAGGATGGACAGTAGCAATCAGCCCCAGCATTTT
cdr3_aa: CASRMDSSNQPQHF

v_call: TRBV30
j_call: TRBJ2-1
d_call: -
clone_size: -
cdr3_nt: TGTGCCTGGAGTCGTTCCGATGAGCAGTTCTTC
cdr3_aa: CAWSRSDEQFF

v_call: TRBV4-3
j_call: TRBJ1-2
d_call: TRBD1
clone_size: few
cdr3_nt: TGCGCCAGCAACCCGGGACAGGGAAGCTATGGCTACACCTTC
cdr3_aa: CASNPGQGSYGYTF

v_call: TRBV5-1
j_call: TRBJ2-7
d_call: -
clone_size: -
cdr3_nt: TGCGCCAGCAGCTTGATGCAGGGAGGCTTCTACGAGCAGTACTTC
cdr3_aa: CASSLMQGGFYEQYF